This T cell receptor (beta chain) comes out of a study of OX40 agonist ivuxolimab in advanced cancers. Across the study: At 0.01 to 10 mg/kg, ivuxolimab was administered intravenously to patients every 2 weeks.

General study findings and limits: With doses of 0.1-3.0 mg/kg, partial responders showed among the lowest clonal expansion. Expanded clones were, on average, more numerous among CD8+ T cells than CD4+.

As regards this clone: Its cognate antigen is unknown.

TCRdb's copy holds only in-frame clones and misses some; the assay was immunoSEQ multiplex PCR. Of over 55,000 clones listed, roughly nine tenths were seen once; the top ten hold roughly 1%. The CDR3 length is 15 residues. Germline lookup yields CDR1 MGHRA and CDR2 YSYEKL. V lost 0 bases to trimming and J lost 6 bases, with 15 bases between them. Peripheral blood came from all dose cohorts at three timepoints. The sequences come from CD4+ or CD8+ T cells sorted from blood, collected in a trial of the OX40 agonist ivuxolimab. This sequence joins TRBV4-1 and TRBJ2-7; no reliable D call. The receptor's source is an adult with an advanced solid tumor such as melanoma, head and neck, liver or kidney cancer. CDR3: CASSQESVVAPEQYF. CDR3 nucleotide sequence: TGCGCCAGCAGCCAAGAAAGCGTTGTGGCCCCCGAGCAGTACTTC.